The 31 T cell receptor beta chains reported below all come from one sample, sequenced in a study of blood T cell repertoires in COVID-19. Data came from immunoSEQ multiplex PCR; TCRdb stores just in-frame clones and leaves some out. Of 40,000 or so clones in the sample, 88% were seen once. Input material: peripheral blood. These receptors were taken from a human donor in a cohort sampled during active COVID-19.

This clone has a handful of counts. The V call is TRBV14, the J call TRBJ1-1; no reliable D call. The V and J ends lost 7 bases and 10 bases respectively, with 16 bases between them. The CDR3 has 12 residues. CDR1 and CDR2 (germline): SGHDN, FVKESK. CDR3 loop: CASTSLDSAAFF. CDR3 DNA: TGTGCCAGCACCTCTTTGGACTCTGCAGCTTTCTTT.

The J gene is TRBJ2-3, the V gene TRBV18; 9 nucleotides line up with TRBD2. The trim removed 3 bases at V and 4 bases at J, leaving 8 bases unmatched. This CDR3 comprises 16 residues. CDR1 KGHSH and CDR2 LQKENI come from the germline V gene. The CDR3 loop is CASSPETSGAADTQYF. The DNA of the CDR3 is TGTGCCAGCTCACCCGAGACTAGCGGAGCAGCAGATACGCAGTATTTT. Filled out from reference TRBV18 and TRBJ2-3, the complete variable domain reads NAGVMQNPRHLVRRRGQEARLRCSPMKGHSHVYWYRQLPEEGLKFMVYLQKENIIDESGMPKERFSAEFPKEGPSILRIQQVVRGDSAAYFCASSPETSGAADTQYFGPGTRLTVL.

The chain has TRBV7-3 and TRBJ1-1; TRBD1 matches 10 bases. CDR3 length: 14 amino acids. Germline lookup yields CDR1 SGHTA and CDR2 FQGTGA. The V segment lost 5 bases and the J segment 5 bases; nucleotides outside the gene matches: 5. The CDR3 nucleotides read TGTGCCAGCAGCACGGGACAGGGGAATACTGAAGCTTTCTTT. Translation: CASSTGQGNTEAFF.

The CDR3 nucleotides read TGTGCCAGCAAGAAGGGGGCTGACTCCTACGAGCAGTACTTC. Translating gives CASKKGADSYEQYF. The rearrangement links TRBV2 to TRBJ2-7; 7 nucleotides line up with TRBD1. Trimming took 7 bases from V and 0 from J; bases not matched to a gene: 6. Looked up from germline, CDR1 is SNHLY and CDR2 is FYNNEI. The CDR3 contains 14 residues. The whole variable domain, filled in from reference TRBV2 and TRBJ2-7, reads EPEVTQTPSHQVTQMGQEVILRCVPISNHLYFYWYRQILGQKVEFLVSFYNNEISEKSEIFDDQFSVERPDGSNFTLKIRSTKLEDSAMYFCASKKGADSYEQYFGPGTRLTVT.

The rearrangement links TRBV3-1 (or the pseudogene TRBV3-2) to TRBJ2-5, with 10 positions matching TRBD2. V shed 4 bases and J 2 bases; nucleotides not matched to a gene: 7. CDR1 is LGHDT, CDR2 YNNKEL, per germline (reference sequence). This CDR3 comprises 16 residues. DNA for the CDR3: TGTGCCAGCAGCCCCCGTCTAGCGGGGGTTCAAGAGACCCAGTACTTC. This codes for CASSPRLAGVQETQYF.

This clone has a single count. The genes are TRBV7-2 and TRBJ1-1, with D tentatively TRBD1 (6 bases). CDR3 length: 13 amino acids. V gave up 10 bases and J gave up 4 bases, with 16 bases separating them. Germline CDR1 is SGHTA and CDR2 is FQGNSA. CDR3 amino acids: CATIKQGGTEAFF. The CDR3 coding sequence is TGTGCCACCATAAAACAGGGTGGCACTGAAGCTTTCTTT.

With regard to this clone: This CDR3 is also generated by other DNA sequences in the sample. The chain's CDR3 is CASSLDRGQPQHF. Here the CDR3 DNA reads TGTGCCAGCAGCCTGGATAGGGGCCAGCCCCAGCATTTT. The chain couples TRBV7-9 to TRBJ1-5; the D gene is possibly TRBD1 (5 bases). This CDR3 has 13 residues. From germline, CDR1 is SEHNR and CDR2 FQNEAQ (reference sequence). With 5 bases removed from V and 7 bases from J, the gap between germline ends came to 12 bases.

The chain carries TRBV7-9 and TRBJ2-1; D is unclear. The V end was cut by 5 bases, the J end by 2 bases, with 10 bases between. Germline-derived CDR1 and CDR2 are SEHNR and FQNEAQ (reference sequence). CDR3 length equals 14 residues. The CDR3 DNA reads TGTGCCAGCAGCCCCCAGATCACCTACAATGAGCAGTTCTTC. Translation: CASSPQITYNEQFF.

The J gene is TRBJ2-2, the V gene TRBV6-6; TRBD1 aligns across 8 bases. The J segment lost 6 bases and the V segment lost 3 bases, leaving 6 bases of the junction unmatched. Germline CDR1 MNHNY, CDR2 SVGAGI (reference sequence). This CDR3 spans 15 amino acids. CDR3 nucleotides: TGTGCCAGCAGTTATAGAGACAGGGGAGCCGGGGAGCTGTTTTTT. Its translation: CASSYRDRGAGELFF.

The rearrangement uses TRBV4-2 and TRBJ2-5; D is perhaps TRBD2 (5 bases). V lost 0 bases and J 2 bases, leaving 10 bases between the germline ends. Per germline, CDR1 LGHNA and CDR2 YNFKEQ. The CDR3 runs to 15 residues. The CDR3, as DNA: TGTGCCAGCAGCCAAGATATGACTAAACAAGAGACCCAGTACTTC. It specifies CASSQDMTKQETQYF.

The V and J genes are TRBV2 and TRBJ2-2, with TRBD2 identical over 7 bases. The CDR3 consists of 14 residues. Trimming took 4 bases from V and 4 from J; bases not matched to a gene: 3. Germline CDR1 reads SNHLY; CDR2 reads FYNNEI. DNA of the CDR3: TGTGCCAGCAGTGTGCGGGAGACCACCGGGGAGCTGTTTTTT. It yields the protein CASSVRETTGELFF.

The chain recombines TRBV19 with TRBJ2-7, with D maybe TRBD1 (6 bases). This CDR3 region has 13 residues. V lost 5 bases and J 3 bases, leaving 11 bases between the germline ends. Per the germline V gene, CDR1 is LNHDA and CDR2 is SQIVND (reference sequence). The DNA for the CDR3 is TGTGCCAGTAGTTTCCCGGACAGCTACGAGCAGTACTTC. Its translation is CASSFPDSYEQYF.

V and J are TRBV5-1 and TRBJ2-7, with a tentative D call TRBD1 (5 bases). Trimming took 0 bases from V and 3 from J, leaving 7 bases between them. The germline V gene has CDR1 SGHRS and CDR2 YFSETQ. This CDR3 is built from 13 residues. The CDR3 sequence is CASSLGQLYEQYF. The CDR3 DNA is TGCGCCAGCAGCTTGGGACAGCTCTACGAGCAGTACTTC.

This clone was picked up one time. The chain employs TRBV19 and TRBJ2-7, with 9 bases matching TRBD1. This CDR3 region has 14 residues. Germline trimming cut 6 bases from V and 5 bases from J; bases unmatched to any gene: 8. CDR1 and CDR2 (germline): LNHDA, SQIVND (reference sequence). Here the CDR3 DNA reads TGTGCCAGTAGCCCGGGACAGGGTGTCGACGAGCAGTACTTC. Translating it yields CASSPGQGVDEQYF. The full variable domain, its missing parts supplied by reference TRBV19 and TRBJ2-7, is DGGITQSPKYLFRKEGQNVTLSCEQNLNHDAMYWYRQDPGQGLRLIYYSQIVNDFQKGDIAEGYSVSREKKESFPLTVTSAQKNPTAFYLCASSPGQGVDEQYFGPGTRLTVT.

The chain employs TRBV24-1 and TRBJ1-3; D gene uncertain. Trimming removed 1 base at V and 4 bases at J, with 4 bases between. The CDR3 has 13 amino acids. The V gene's germline CDR1 is KGHDR and CDR2 SFDVKD. CDR3 amino acids: CATSDFLGNTIYF. CDR3 nucleotide sequence: TGTGCCACCAGTGATTTTCTCGGAAACACCATATATTTT.

The V gene is TRBV7-9, the J gene TRBJ1-4, with D unresolved. Germline CDR1 reads SEHNR; CDR2 reads FQNEAQ (reference sequence). The V end was cut by 2 bases, the J end by 7 bases, with 5 bases between. The CDR3 runs 12 residues. CDR3 protein: CASSLLSEKLFF. The CDR3 DNA reads TGTGCCAGCAGCTTATTATCTGAAAAACTGTTTTTT. Supplemented by reference TRBV7-9 and TRBJ1-4, the full variable domain reads DTGVSQNPRHKITKRGQNVTFRCDPISEHNRLYWYRQTLGQGPEFLTYFQNEAQLEKSRLLSDRFSAERPKGSFSTLEIQRTEQGDSAMYLCASSLLSEKLFFGSGTQLSVL.

This chain uses TRBV19 with TRBJ2-6, with D perhaps TRBD1 (6 bases). Germline values: CDR1 LNHDA, CDR2 SQIVND (reference sequence). The CDR3 length is 17 residues. V lost 7 bases to trimming and J lost 3 bases, with 19 bases between them. This CDR3 is CASNLRGKDIGANVLTF. Here the CDR3 DNA reads TGTGCCAGTAACCTGAGGGGGAAGGACATTGGGGCCAACGTCCTGACTTTC.

This chain uses TRBV5-1 with TRBJ2-5; D is perhaps TRBD2 (6 bases). This CDR3 is built from 14 residues. CDR1 and CDR2 from the germline V gene are SGHRS and YFSETQ. Trimming shortened V by 0 bases and J by 2 bases, and 8 bases separated the two germline ends. The CDR3 sequence: CASSLVGGQETQYF. CDR3 DNA: TGCGCCAGCAGCTTGGTCGGGGGTCAAGAGACCCAGTACTTC.

The chain uses TRBV25-1 and TRBJ2-1, with 10 bases fitting TRBD1. The CDR3 spans 16 residues. J gave up 3 bases and V 6 bases, and 8 bases lay outside the gene matches. Looked up from germline, CDR1 is MGHDK and CDR2 is SYGVNS. The CDR3 coding sequence is TGTGCCAGCAGCTCGGAGACAGGGGGCTTCTACAATGAGCAGTTCTTC. Translation: CASSSETGGFYNEQFF.

This sequence joins TRBV28 and TRBJ2-7, with D maybe TRBD2 (5 bases). The CDR3 loop spans 16 amino acids. Trimming stripped 3 bases from V and 2 bases from J, with 17 bases between. Germline V lookup: CDR1 MDHEN, CDR2 SYDVKM. CDR3 coding DNA: TGTGCCAGCAGTTTGGTTACCCAGCGGCAGCCCTACGAGCAGTACTTC. It specifies CASSLVTQRQPYEQYF.

This CDR3 reads CASSIRDQPQHF. DNA for the CDR3: TGTGCCAGTAGTATAAGAGATCAGCCCCAGCATTTT. This chain uses TRBV19 with TRBJ1-5; the D is unclear. The CDR3 consists of 12 residues. Trimming left V 2 bases short and J 5 bases short, with 4 bases between. Looked up from germline, CDR1 is LNHDA and CDR2 is SQIVND (reference sequence).

This chain joins TRBV6-6 and TRBJ2-1, with TRBD1 as a possible D gene (6 bases). There are 13 residues in the CDR3. V was clipped by 9 bases and J by 3 bases, with 12 bases between them. Germline V gene data show CDR1 as MNHNY and CDR2 as SVGAGI (reference sequence). The CDR3 sequence: CASQGRSYNEQFF. The CDR3 DNA reads as TGTGCCAGTCAGGGGCGAAGCTACAATGAGCAGTTCTTC.

The chain employs TRBV18 and TRBJ2-5, with D tentatively TRBD1 (6 bases). The CDR3 totals 13 residues. V dropped 2 bases and J dropped 3 bases, with 7 bases sitting between them. Germline V CDR1 and CDR2: KGHSH, LQKENI. CDR3 bases: TGTGCCAGCTCACCAACAGGGAAAGAGACCCAGTACTTC. Amino acid sequence: CASSPTGKETQYF.

This clone was seen more than once but under ten times. This rearrangement joins TRBV6-2 or TRBV6-3 to TRBJ1-1; D remains ambiguous. The germline V and J ends were trimmed by 4 bases and 6 bases, with 18 bases remaining between them. This CDR3 has 15 amino acids. In germline, CDR1 is MNHEY, CDR2 SVGEGT. The CDR3 DNA reads TGTGCCAGCAGTTCCCTCCTCGGGAAGGACGCTGAAGCTTTCTTT. Protein product: CASSSLLGKDAEAFF.

The chain joins TRBV30 to TRBJ1-3; D unclear. The ends were cut back, 3 bases at V and 0 bases at J, with 15 bases in the middle. This CDR3 region has 16 residues. The V gene's germline CDR1 is GTSNPN and CDR2 SVGIG (reference sequence). The chain's CDR3 is CAWRDRAGFSGNTIYF. Written as DNA, the CDR3 is TGTGCCTGGAGGGACCGAGCGGGATTCTCTGGAAACACCATATATTTT.

V gene TRBV12-3 or TRBV12-4 combines with J gene TRBJ2-7; D remains ambiguous. This CDR3 region has 13 residues. V lost 7 bases, J lost 4 bases, and 14 bases lay in between. This CDR3 reads CASTPGSSYEQYF. DNA for the CDR3: TGTGCCAGCACCCCGGGTTCCTCGTACGAGCAGTACTTC.

This rearrangement joins TRBV28 to TRBJ1-4; 9 nucleotides line up with TRBD1. The germline CDR1 and CDR2 sequences are MDHEN and SYDVKM. Trimming at V came to 4 bases and at J to 6 bases, leaving 3 bases not matched to a gene. This CDR3 spans 14 amino acids. The CDR3 nucleotides are TGTGCCAGCAGTTCCGGGACAGGGTATGAAAAACTGTTTTTT. Translating gives CASSSGTGYEKLFF.

This chain links TRBV11-1 with TRBJ2-1, with a tentative D call TRBD1 (6 bases). CDR3 length equals 14 residues. Germline CDR1 and CDR2: SGHAT and FQDESV (reference sequence). V lost 1 base and J lost 10, with 14 bases in between. CDR3 in DNA: TGTGCCAGCAGCTTAGACGACAGGTTGTACGAGCAGTTCTTC. Its translation: CASSLDDRLYEQFF.

The chain is built from TRBV11-2 and TRBJ1-1; D possibly corresponds to TRBD1 (5 bases). Deletions cut 1 base from V and 0 bases from J, with 9 bases between. Germline values: CDR1 SGHAT, CDR2 FQNNGV. The CDR3 is 15 amino acids. In DNA, the CDR3 is TGTGCCAGCAGCTTAGTTCCAGGGTTGAACACTGAAGCTTTCTTT. Its translation: CASSLVPGLNTEAFF.

The rearrangement joins TRBV5-4 to TRBJ2-7, with 11 bases identical to TRBD2. V shed 4 bases, J shed 4 bases, and the junction held 10 bases outside the gene matches. There are 16 residues in the CDR3. The germline gives CDR1 SGHNT, CDR2 YYREEE (reference sequence). As DNA, the CDR3 is TGTGCCAGCAGCCCGGAGTTAGCGGGAGGGCCGTACGAGCAGTACTTC. Its translation is CASSPELAGGPYEQYF.

The CDR3 DNA follows: TGTGCCATCACCGACAGGGAGTATCAGCCCCAGCATTTT. As protein: CAITDREYQPQHF. The V gene is TRBV10-3, the J gene TRBJ1-5, with 7 bases identical to TRBD1. CDR1 and CDR2 from the germline V gene are ENHRY and SYGVKD. J lost 5 bases, V lost 7 bases, and 5 bases had no gene match. The CDR3 totals 13 residues.